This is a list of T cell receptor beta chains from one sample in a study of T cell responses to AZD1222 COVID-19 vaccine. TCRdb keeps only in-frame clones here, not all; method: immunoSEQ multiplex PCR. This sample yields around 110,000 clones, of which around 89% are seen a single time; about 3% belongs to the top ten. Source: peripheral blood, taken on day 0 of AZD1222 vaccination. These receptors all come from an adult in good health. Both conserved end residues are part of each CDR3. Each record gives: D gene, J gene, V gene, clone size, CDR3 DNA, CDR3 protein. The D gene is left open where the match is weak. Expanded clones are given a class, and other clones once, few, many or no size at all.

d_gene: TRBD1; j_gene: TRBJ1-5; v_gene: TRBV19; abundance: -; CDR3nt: TGTGCCAGTAGTCCCCAGACAGGGGGTCGTGTGGCGCCCCAGCATTTT; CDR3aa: CASSPQTGGRVAPQHF
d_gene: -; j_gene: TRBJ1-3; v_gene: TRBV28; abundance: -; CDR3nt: TGTGCCAGCAACTCACACGGGGGGTTCAACACCATATATTTT; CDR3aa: CASNSHGGFNTIYF
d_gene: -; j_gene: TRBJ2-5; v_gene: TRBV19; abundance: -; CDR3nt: TGTGCCAGTAGGGGGAATGGGGGGGCTTTAGGAAAGACCCAGTACTTC; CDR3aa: CASRGNGGALGKTQYF
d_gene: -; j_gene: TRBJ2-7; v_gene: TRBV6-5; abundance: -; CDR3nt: TGTGCCAGCAGTTTACGGGCAGGGTGGTACGAGCAGTACTTC; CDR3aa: CASSLRAGWYEQYF
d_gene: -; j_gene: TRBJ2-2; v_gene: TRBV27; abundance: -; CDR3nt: TGTGCCAGCAGTTTACGACAGCCCGGGGCGAACACCGGGGAGCTGTTTTTT; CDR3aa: CASSLRQPGANTGELFF
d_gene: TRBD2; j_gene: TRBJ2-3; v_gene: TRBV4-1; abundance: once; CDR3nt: TGCGCCAGCAGCCAACCGGGACTAGCGGGGGAGGGGTCTAGCACAGATACGCAGTATTTT; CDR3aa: CASSQPGLAGEGSSTDTQYF
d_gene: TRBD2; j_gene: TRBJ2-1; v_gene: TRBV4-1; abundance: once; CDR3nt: TGCGCCAGCAGCCGGCTAGCGGGAGGTAATGAGCAGTTCTTC; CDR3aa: CASSRLAGGNEQFF
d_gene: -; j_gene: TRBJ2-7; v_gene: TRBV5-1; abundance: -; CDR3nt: TGCGCCAGCAGCTTGGATGCCGGCTCGACCTACGAGCAGTACTTC; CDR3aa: CASSLDAGSTYEQYF
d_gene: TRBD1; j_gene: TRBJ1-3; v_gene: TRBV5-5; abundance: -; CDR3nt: TGTGCCAGCAGCTTTCATCCGGGTCAGGGGGATGGAAACACCATATATTTT; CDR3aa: CASSFHPGQGDGNTIYF
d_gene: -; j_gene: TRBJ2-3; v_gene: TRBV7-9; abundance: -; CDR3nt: TGTGCCAGCAGGGGGGCCGAGGGCACAGATACGCAGTATTTT; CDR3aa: CASRGAEGTDTQYF
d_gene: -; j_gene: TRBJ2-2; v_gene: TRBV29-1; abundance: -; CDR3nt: TGCAGCGTTCGGCCGATGGGGACCGGGGAGCTGTTTTTT; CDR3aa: CSVRPMGTGELFF
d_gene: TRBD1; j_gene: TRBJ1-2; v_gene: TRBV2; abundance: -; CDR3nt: TGTGCCAGCAGTGAAGTAACCGGGACAGGTTTCTTC; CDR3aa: CASSEVTGTGFF
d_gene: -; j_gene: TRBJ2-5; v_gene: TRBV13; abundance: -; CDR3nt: TGTGCCAGCAGCTTAGGGGCAGGTTGGGGAGAGACCCAGTACTTC; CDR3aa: CASSLGAGWGETQYF
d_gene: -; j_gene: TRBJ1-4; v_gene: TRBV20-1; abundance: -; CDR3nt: TGCAGTGCTAGTGAACCCCTGGGGGAAAAACTGTTTTTT; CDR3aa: CSASEPLGEKLFF
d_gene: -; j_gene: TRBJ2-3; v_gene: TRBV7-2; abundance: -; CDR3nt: TGTGCCAGCAGCTTCCAGGGTGCAGATACGCAGTATTTT; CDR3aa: CASSFQGADTQYF
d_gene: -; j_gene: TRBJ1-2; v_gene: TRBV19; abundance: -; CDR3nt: TGTGCCACCAGGGACACCATTAACTATGGCTACACCTTC; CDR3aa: CATRDTINYGYTF
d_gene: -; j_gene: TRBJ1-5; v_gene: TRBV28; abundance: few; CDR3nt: TGTGCCAGCAGTCCGTGGGCCGGGGGAGGCAGCAATCAGCCCCAGCATTTT; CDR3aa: CASSPWAGGGSNQPQHF
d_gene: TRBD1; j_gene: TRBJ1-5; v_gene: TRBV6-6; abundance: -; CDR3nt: TGTGCCAGCAGTTACCTTCACAGGGGCGGTCAGCCCCAGCATTTT; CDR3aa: CASSYLHRGGQPQHF
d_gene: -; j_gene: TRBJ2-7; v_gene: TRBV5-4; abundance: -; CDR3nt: TGTGCCAGCAGCTTGGGTTTGGAGGGGGGAGGCGAGCAGTACTTC; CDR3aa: CASSLGLEGGGEQYF
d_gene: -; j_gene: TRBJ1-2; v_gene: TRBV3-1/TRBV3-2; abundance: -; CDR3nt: TGTGCCAGCAGCCATGAAGGGGACTATGGCTACACCTTC; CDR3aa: CASSHEGDYGYTF
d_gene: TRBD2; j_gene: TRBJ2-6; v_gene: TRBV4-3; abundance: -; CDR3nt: TGCGCCAGCAGCCAAGATCGGTTTATTGGTAGCGGGACGTCATCTGGGGCCAACGTCCTGACTTTC; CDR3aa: CASSQDRFIGSGTSSGANVLTF
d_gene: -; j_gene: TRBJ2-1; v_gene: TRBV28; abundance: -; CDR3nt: TGTGCCAGCAGTTCGCTCGATGAGCAGTTCTTC; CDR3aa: CASSSLDEQFF
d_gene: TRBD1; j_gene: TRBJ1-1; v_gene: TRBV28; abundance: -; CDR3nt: TGTGCCAGCAGTTCAGTGGCGGGACAGCCGAACACTGAAGCTTTCTTT; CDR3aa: CASSSVAGQPNTEAFF
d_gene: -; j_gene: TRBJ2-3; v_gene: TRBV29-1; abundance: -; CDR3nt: TGCAGCGTTGAACGTGGGTCAGATACGCAGTATTTT; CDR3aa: CSVERGSDTQYF
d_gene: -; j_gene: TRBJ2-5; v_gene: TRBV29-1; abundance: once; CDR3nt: TGCAGCATGAGGGGAGGAGGAGAGACCCAGTACTTC; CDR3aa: CSMRGGGETQYF
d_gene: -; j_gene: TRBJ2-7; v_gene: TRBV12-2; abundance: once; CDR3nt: TGTGCAAGTCGCTTAGATTTCCCGACAGGGATCGAGCAGTACTTC; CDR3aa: CASRLDFPTGIEQYF
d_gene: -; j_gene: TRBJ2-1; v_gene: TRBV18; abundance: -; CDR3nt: TGTGCCAGCTCCAGGGACGACGGTCGATGGTCAGAGAAATACAATGAGCAGTTCTTC; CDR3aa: CASSRDDGRWSEKYNEQFF
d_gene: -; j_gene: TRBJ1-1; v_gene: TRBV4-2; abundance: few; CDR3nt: TGTGCCAGCACCCTCCGGGTCGGGGATCTCACTGAAGCTTTCTTT; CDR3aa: CASTLRVGDLTEAFF
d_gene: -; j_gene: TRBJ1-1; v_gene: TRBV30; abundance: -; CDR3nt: TGTGCCTGGAGTGTATGGGGGGTAAGAGACACTGAAGCTTTCTTT; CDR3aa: CAWSVWGVRDTEAFF
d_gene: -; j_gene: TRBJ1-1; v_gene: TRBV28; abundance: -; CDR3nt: TGTGCCAGCAGTTTATGGAGGGGCGATGAAGCTTTCTTT; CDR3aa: CASSLWRGDEAFF
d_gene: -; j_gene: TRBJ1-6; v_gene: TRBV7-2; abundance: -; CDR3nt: TGTGCCAGCAGCCCAGTAATTAATTCACCCCTCCACTTT; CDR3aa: CASSPVINSPLHF
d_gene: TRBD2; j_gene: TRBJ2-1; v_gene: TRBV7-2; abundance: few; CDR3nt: TGTGCCAGCAACCCTCCTTGGTTCGCGGGGGGCTCCTACAATGAGCAGTTCTTC; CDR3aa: CASNPPWFAGGSYNEQFF
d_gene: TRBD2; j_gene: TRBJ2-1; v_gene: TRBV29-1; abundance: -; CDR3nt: TGCAGCGTCGAAAAAGCGGGTAGCGGGAGGGTTAATGAGCAGTTCTTC; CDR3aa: CSVEKAGSGRVNEQFF
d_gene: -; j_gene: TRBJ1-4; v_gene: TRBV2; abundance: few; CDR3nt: TGTGCCAGCAGTGAAACCCCCTATAATGAAAAACTGTTTTTT; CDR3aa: CASSETPYNEKLFF
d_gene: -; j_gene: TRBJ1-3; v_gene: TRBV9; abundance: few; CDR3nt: TGTGCCAGCTCCCCGGGGACTGGAAACACCATATATTTT; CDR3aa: CASSPGTGNTIYF
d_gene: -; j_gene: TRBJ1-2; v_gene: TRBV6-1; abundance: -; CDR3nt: TGTGCCAGCGGAGGCACAGACTATGGCTACACCTTC; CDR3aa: CASGGTDYGYTF
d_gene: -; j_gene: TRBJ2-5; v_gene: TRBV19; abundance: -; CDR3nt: TGTGCCAGTGGAGGACTGGGAGAGACCCAGTACTTC; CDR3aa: CASGGLGETQYF
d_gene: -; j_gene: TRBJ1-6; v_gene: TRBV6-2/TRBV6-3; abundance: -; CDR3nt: TGTGCCAGCAGTTACGCCGGCCACCCGAATTCACCCCTCCACTTT; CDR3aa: CASSYAGHPNSPLHF
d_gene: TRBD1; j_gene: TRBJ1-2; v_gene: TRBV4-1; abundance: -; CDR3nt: TGCGCCAGCAGCCAAAGGGCCCAACAGGGGAGGGGTGGCTACACCTTC; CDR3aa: CASSQRAQQGRGGYTF
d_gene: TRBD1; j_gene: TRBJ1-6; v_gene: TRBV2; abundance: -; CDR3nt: TGTGCCAGCAAGGGGGCCCATAATTCACCCCTCCACTTT; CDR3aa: CASKGAHNSPLHF
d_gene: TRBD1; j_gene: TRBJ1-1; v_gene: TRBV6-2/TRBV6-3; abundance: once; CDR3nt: TGTGCCAGCAGTTACTCCACAGGGGGCGAGAACACTGAAGCTTTCTTT; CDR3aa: CASSYSTGGENTEAFF
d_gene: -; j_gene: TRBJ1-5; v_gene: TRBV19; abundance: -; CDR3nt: TGTGCCAGTAGTATTAGGGGCGGGCAGCCCCAGCATTTT; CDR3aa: CASSIRGGQPQHF
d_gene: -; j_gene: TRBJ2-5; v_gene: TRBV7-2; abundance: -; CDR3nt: TGTGCCAGCAGCTTAGGGGGTTCGGAGACCCAGTACTTC; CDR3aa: CASSLGGSETQYF
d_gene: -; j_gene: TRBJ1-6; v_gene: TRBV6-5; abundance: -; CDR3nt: TGTGCCAGCAGCCTTGGACGGTTAAATTCACCCCTCCACTTT; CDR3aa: CASSLGRLNSPLHF
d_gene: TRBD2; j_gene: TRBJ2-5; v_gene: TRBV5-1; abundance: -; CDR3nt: TGCGCCAGCAGCCTCGGACTAGCGGGAGGGGATCAAGAGACCCAGTACTTC; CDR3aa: CASSLGLAGGDQETQYF
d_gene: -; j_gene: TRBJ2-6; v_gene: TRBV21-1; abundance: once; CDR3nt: TGTGCCAGCAGCAAAACCCCCCCCCGGGACTCAGGCTCTGGGGCCAACGTCCTGACTTTC; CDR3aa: CASSKTPPRDSGSGANVLTF
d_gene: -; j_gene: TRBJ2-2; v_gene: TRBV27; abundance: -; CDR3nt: TGTGCCAGCAGACCAGCGACAGTAACAAACACCGGGGAGCTGTTTTTT; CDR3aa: CASRPATVTNTGELFF
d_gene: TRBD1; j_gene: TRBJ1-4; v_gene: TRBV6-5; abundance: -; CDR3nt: TGTGCCACTCCTCACGGGACAGAACTTAATGAAAAACTGTTTTTT; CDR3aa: CATPHGTELNEKLFF
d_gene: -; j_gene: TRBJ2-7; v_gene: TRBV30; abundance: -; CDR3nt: TGTGCGCAGGGGGGTTTTCTCTACGAGCAGTACTTC; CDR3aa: CAQGGFLYEQYF
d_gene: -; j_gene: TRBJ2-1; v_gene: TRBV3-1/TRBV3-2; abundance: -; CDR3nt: TGTGCCAGCAGCCAAGGAAGCGGGTGGACCTACAATGAGCAGTTCTTC; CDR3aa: CASSQGSGWTYNEQFF
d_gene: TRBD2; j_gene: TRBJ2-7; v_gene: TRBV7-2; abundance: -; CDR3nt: TGTGCCAGCAAACGGACTAGCGGAGACTACGAGCAGTACTTC; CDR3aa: CASKRTSGDYEQYF
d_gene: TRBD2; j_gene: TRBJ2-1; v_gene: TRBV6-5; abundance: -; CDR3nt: TGTGCCAGCAGCCGACTAGCGTTCGGGAATGAGCAGTTCTTC; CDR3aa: CASSRLAFGNEQFF
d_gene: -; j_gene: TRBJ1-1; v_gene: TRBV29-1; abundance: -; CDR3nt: TGCAGCGCAAGGCCGATGAACACTGAAGCTTTCTTT; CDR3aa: CSARPMNTEAFF
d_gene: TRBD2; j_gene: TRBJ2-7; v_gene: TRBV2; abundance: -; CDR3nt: TGTGCCAGCAGTGAGACTAGCGGGAGCAATATAGGCCCCTACGAGCAGTACTTC; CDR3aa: CASSETSGSNIGPYEQYF
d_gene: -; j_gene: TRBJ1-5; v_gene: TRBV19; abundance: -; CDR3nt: TGTGCCAGTAGTTTGGGTTATAGCAATCAGCCCCAGCATTTT; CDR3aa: CASSLGYSNQPQHF
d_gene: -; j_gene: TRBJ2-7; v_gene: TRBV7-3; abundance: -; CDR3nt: TGTGCCAGCAGCTTAGGGGTTTACTACGAGCAGTACTTC; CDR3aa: CASSLGVYYEQYF
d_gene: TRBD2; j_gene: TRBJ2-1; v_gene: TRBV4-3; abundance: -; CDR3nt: TGCGCCAGCAGCCAAGCGACTAGCGGGGACTACAATGAGCAGTTCTTC; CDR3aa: CASSQATSGDYNEQFF